This TCR beta chain was documented in a study of blood T cell repertoires in COVID-19. Study details: Sites in the United States, Italy and Spain provided acute and convalescent COVID-19 samples. T cells, B-cell-depleted T cells, or PBMCs provided the cDNA or gDNA that served as material.

Per the study methods: Quantification of nucleated cells was approximated via reference gene primer amplification. Measured with immunoSEQ multiplex PCR; TCRdb has only the in-frame clones, and not every one. V and J calls and clone size are given by that table; D and trimming were obtained from the DNA. The table lists over 150,000 clones, roughly 88% of them singletons. The CDR3 loop spans 17 amino acids. Looked up from germline, CDR1 is MGHDK and CDR2 is SYGVNS. Trimming took 1 base from V and 3 from J, leaving 16 bases between them. The chain uses TRBV25-1 and TRBJ1-5; D might be TRBD1 (5 bases). The material sequenced was peripheral blood. The TCR sequence derives from a man aged 18-30 years with acute or convalescent COVID-19. The CDR3 nucleotides are TGTGCCAGCAGTGAATCAGGCAGGGAGGGCCACAATCAGCCCCAGCATTTT. This codes for CASSESGREGHNQPQHF.